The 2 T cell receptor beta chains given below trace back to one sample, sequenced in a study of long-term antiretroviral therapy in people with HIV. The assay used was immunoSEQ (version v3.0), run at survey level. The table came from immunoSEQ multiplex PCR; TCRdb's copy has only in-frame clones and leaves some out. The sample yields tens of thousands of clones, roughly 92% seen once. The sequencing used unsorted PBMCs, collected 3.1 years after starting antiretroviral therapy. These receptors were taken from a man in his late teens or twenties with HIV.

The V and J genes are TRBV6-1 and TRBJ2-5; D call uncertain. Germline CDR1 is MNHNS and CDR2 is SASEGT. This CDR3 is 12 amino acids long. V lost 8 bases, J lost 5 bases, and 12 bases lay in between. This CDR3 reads CASLPVGETQYF. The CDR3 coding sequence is TGTGCCAGCCTCCCAGTCGGGGAGACCCAGTACTTC.

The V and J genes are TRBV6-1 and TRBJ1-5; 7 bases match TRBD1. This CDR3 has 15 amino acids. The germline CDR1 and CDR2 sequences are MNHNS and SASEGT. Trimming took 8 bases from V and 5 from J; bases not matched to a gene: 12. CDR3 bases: TGTGCCAGCGATACAGCGCGAGGGGGCCATCAGCCCCAGCATTTT. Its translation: CASDTARGGHQPQHF.